The entry below describes one T cell receptor beta chain. Repertoires were generated with immunoSEQ multiplex PCR, while TCRdb's copy carries only in-frame clones and drops some. In the table there are fewer than 100,000 clones, around four fifths of which are singletons. As for time point: pretreatment peripheral blood. This CDR3 region has 14 residues. Germline CDR1 is MNHEY and CDR2 is SVGAGI. Trimming took 6 bases from V and 7 from J; bases not matched to a gene: 8. This sample stems from a study of PD-L1 blockade in urothelial cancer. Study context: Once treatment had started, blood was analyzed at 3 weeks (second dose) and again at 6 weeks.

The TCR originated in a man aged 40-49 years with urothelial cancer. The chain employs TRBV6-5 and TRBJ1-2; TRBD1 matches at 10 bases. The source was PBMCs, collected around atezolizumab (anti-PD-L1) treatment. In DNA form, the CDR3 reads TGTGCCAGCAGCTGGGACAGGGGCGATCCTGGCTACACCTTC. This translates into CASSWDRGDPGYTF.